This entry lists 10 T cell receptor beta chains sequenced from one sample in a study of cytomegalovirus exposure and HLA in healthy donors (dated by TCRdb to the late 2010s). Libraries were constructed by the immunoSEQ multiplex PCR assay. A mixture of 60 forward primers for TCR Vbeta segments and 13 reverse primers for TCR Jbeta segments was used in the multiplex PCR. The table was pulled from immuneACCESS by TCRdb, which kept in-frame rearrangements only. Such tables lose some clones; where checked, under half of the loss comes from unresolved V genes, and the rest has no known cause. The sample table holds 130,000 to 150,000 clones. 0.75% to 1% of the sample comes from the top ten. Sequenced material: PBMCs. The receptors derive from a male donor in good health and CMV-seronegative.

This chain connects TRBV29-1 to TRBJ2-7; 7 positions match TRBD1. CDR3 length: 13 amino acids. From germline, CDR1 is SQVTM and CDR2 ANQGSEA. Trimming took 7 bases from V and 2 from J; bases not matched to a gene: 8. CDR3 bases: TGCAGCGCTACAGGGGATCTGCCCTACGAGCAGTACTTC. This translates into CSATGDLPYEQYF.

The chain uses TRBV7-9 and TRBJ2-3; TRBD2 aligns across 10 bases. CDR1 and CDR2 from the germline V gene are SEHNR and FQNEAQ (reference sequence). The J segment lost 0 bases and the V segment lost 10 bases, leaving 4 bases of the junction unmatched. The CDR3 totals 14 residues. The CDR3 sequence is CATGLAESTDTQYF. DNA of the CDR3: TGTGCCACCGGACTAGCGGAGAGCACAGATACGCAGTATTTT.

The J gene is TRBJ1-4, the V gene TRBV29-1; tentatively, D is TRBD1 (5 bases). Germline CDR1 and CDR2: SQVTM and ANQGSEA. The length of the CDR3 is 14 residues. V dropped 1 base and J dropped 5 bases, with 11 bases sitting between them. Here the CDR3 reads CSVEVPRGNEKLFF. The CDR3 region has the DNA TGCAGCGTTGAAGTACCCCGGGGGAATGAAAAACTGTTTTTT.

V gene TRBV18 combines with J gene TRBJ2-5; TRBD2 is a possible D gene (6 bases). Deletions cut 3 bases from V and 9 bases from J, with 8 bases between. CDR1 KGHSH and CDR2 LQKENI come from the germline V gene. The length of the CDR3 is 11 residues. The CDR3 reads CASSPEGAQYF. In DNA form, the CDR3 reads TGTGCCAGCTCACCGGAGGGAGCCCAGTACTTC. The whole variable domain, remainder taken from reference TRBV18 and TRBJ2-5, is NAGVMQNPRHLVRRRGQEARLRCSPMKGHSHVYWYRQLPEEGLKFMVYLQKENIIDESGMPKERFSAEFPKEGPSILRIQQVVRGDSAAYFCASSPEGAQYFGPGTRLLVL.

The rearrangement uses TRBV7-9 and TRBJ2-7; D ambiguous. The CDR3 contains 12 residues. Germline values: CDR1 SEHNR, CDR2 FQNEAQ (reference sequence). Trimming cost V 5 bases and J 2 bases, with 7 bases left between them. The CDR3 DNA reads as TGTGCCAGCAGCCCCGACACCTACGAGCAGTACTTC. Translating it yields CASSPDTYEQYF. Using reference TRBV7-9 and TRBJ2-7 for the parts outside the CDR3, the full variable domain is DTGVSQNPRHKITKRGQNVTFRCDPISEHNRLYWYRQTLGQGPEFLTYFQNEAQLEKSRLLSDRFSAERPKGSFSTLEIQRTEQGDSAMYLCASSPDTYEQYFGPGTRLTVT.

This rearrangement joins TRBV5-5 to TRBJ1-5, with D perhaps TRBD1 (5 bases). The V gene lost 4 bases and the J gene lost 0 bases, with 8 bases spanning the gap. The germline V gene has CDR1 SGHKS and CDR2 YYEKEE (reference sequence). The CDR3 covers 14 residues. CDR3 sequence reads: CASSLRDSNQPQHF. CDR3 nucleotide sequence: TGTGCCAGCAGCCTCAGGGATAGCAATCAGCCCCAGCATTTT.

J is TRBJ1-1 and V is TRBV7-2; tentatively, D is TRBD1 (5 bases). This CDR3 spans 14 amino acids. Germline CDR1 and CDR2: SGHTA and FQGNSA. V shed 5 bases and J shed 3 bases, with 13 bases lying between them. The CDR3 loop reads CASSPWGRDTEAFF. The CDR3 nucleotides read TGTGCCAGCAGCCCTTGGGGCCGCGACACTGAAGCTTTCTTT.

This chain joins TRBV28 and TRBJ2-7, with 9 bases lining up with TRBD1. This CDR3 spans 15 amino acids. V shed 5 bases, J shed 2 bases, and the junction held 7 bases outside the gene matches. Germline V lookup: CDR1 MDHEN, CDR2 SYDVKM. The CDR3 here is CASSTGTGLPYEQYF. DNA of the CDR3: TGTGCCAGCAGTACCGGGACAGGGCTGCCCTACGAGCAGTACTTC.

The J gene is TRBJ2-7, the V gene TRBV28; D possibly corresponds to TRBD2 (7 bases). V was clipped by 6 bases and J by 6 bases, with 21 bases between them. The CDR3 loop spans 15 amino acids. Germline V gene sequence: CDR1 MDHEN, CDR2 SYDVKM. The CDR3 sequence is CASSPPGGGTREQYF. In nucleotides, the CDR3 is TGTGCCAGCAGCCCCCCGGGGGGCGGAACCCGCGAGCAGTACTTC.

The CDR3 nucleotides read TGTGCCTGGAGTCCTCTGGCTCCCCCCTACGAGCAGTACTTC. Its protein is CAWSPLAPPYEQYF. This chain joins TRBV30 and TRBJ2-7, with D unresolved. The germline V gene encodes CDR1 GTSNPN and CDR2 SVGIG (reference sequence). V shed 2 bases and J shed 2 bases, with 13 bases lying between them. CDR3 length: 14 residues.